The 17 T cell receptor beta chains reported below all come from one sample, sequenced in a study of T-cell reconstitution after alpha-beta-depleted transplantation in children. During its preparation, the TCRbeta library received unique molecular identifiers. TCRdb recomputed calls from the PCR reads with MiXCR, one row per CDR3 protein. The repertoire holds 450,000 to 500,000 distinct CDR3 sequences, approximately 13% seen once, with under 7% in the top ten. This sample comprised PBMCs from the stem cell graft donor, obtained from the stem cell graft. The receptors here all came from a human donor who donated a stem cell graft to a child with combined immunodeficiency.

This clonotype was counted at least ten times. As DNA, the CDR3 is TGTGCCAGCAGCTTAGATGGGCCTGGGGGACGGGAGCAGTTCTTC. This sequence encodes CASSLDGPGGREQFF. This sequence joins TRBV7-7 and TRBJ2-1; D may be TRBD1 or TRBD2 (5 bases each). Trimming left V 1 base short and J 10 bases short, with 17 bases between. The germline V gene has CDR1 SSHAT and CDR2 FNYEAQ (reference sequence). This CDR3 has 15 amino acids.

DNA of the CDR3: TGTGCCAGAAGCGACAGGGAAGGCTACACCACTGAAGCTTTCTTT. Translation: CARSDREGYTTEAFF. The V call is TRBV2, the J call TRBJ1-1; 7 bases are shared with TRBD1. The J segment lost 4 bases and the V segment lost 9 bases, leaving 14 bases of the junction unmatched. This CDR3 comprises 15 residues. CDR1 and CDR2 (germline): SNHLY, FYNNEI.

In this sample, this clonotype turned up many times. The V and J genes are TRBV9 and TRBJ1-2; the D gene is possibly TRBD1 (5 bases). Trimming shortened V by 0 bases and J by 3 bases, and 9 bases separated the two germline ends. The CDR3 has 14 amino acids. The germline V gene encodes CDR1 SGDLS and CDR2 YYNGEE. The DNA for the CDR3 is TGTGCCAGCAGCGTAGGAGGCAGGGACTATGGCTACACCTTC. It is translated as CASSVGGRDYGYTF. Looking up the rest from reference TRBV9 and TRBJ1-2 gives the full variable domain: DSGVTQTPKHLITATGQRVTLRCSPRSGDLSVYWYQQSLDQGLQFLIQYYNGEERAKGNILERFSAQQFPDLHSELNLSSLELGDSALYFCASSVGGRDYGYTFGSGTRLTVV.

The rearrangement links TRBV7-9 to TRBJ1-3; D unclear. Germline V lookup: CDR1 SEHNR, CDR2 FQNEAQ (reference sequence). The V and J ends lost 3 bases and 0 bases respectively, with 9 bases between them. This CDR3 contains 15 residues. Written as DNA, the CDR3 is TGTGCCAGCAGCTTCTTTCTCAGCTCTGGAAACACCATATATTTT. This gives the protein CASSFFLSSGNTIYF.

Ten or more counts support this clonotype. The chain employs TRBV27 and TRBJ2-7, with 8 bases that match TRBD2. The V gene end was trimmed by 4 bases and the J gene end by 4 bases; junction bases not matched to a gene: 3. The CDR3 covers 13 residues. The germline V gene has CDR1 MNHEY and CDR2 SMNVEV (reference sequence). The CDR3 protein is CASSSGGGYEQYF. The DNA for the CDR3 is TGTGCCAGCAGTTCGGGCGGGGGGTACGAGCAGTACTTC.

This clonotype came up a few times. CDR3 DNA sequence: TGTGCCACCAACCCCGACAGAAATCAGCCCCAGCATTTT. This sequence encodes CATNPDRNQPQHF. The chain employs TRBV15 and TRBJ1-5, with a tentative D call TRBD1 (5 bases). V dropped 7 bases and J dropped 4 bases, with 11 bases sitting between them. The CDR3 has 13 residues. The germline V gene has CDR1 LNHNV and CDR2 YYDKDF (reference sequence).

The rearrangement uses TRBV30 and TRBJ1-1, with D hard to call. The V gene lost 4 bases and the J gene lost 5 bases, with 14 bases spanning the gap. The CDR3 extends over 13 amino acids. The germline CDR1 and CDR2 sequences are GTSNPN and SVGIG (reference sequence). The CDR3 DNA follows: TGTGCCTGGATACCCTCCCCTGGAACTGAAGCTTTCTTT. Translation: CAWIPSPGTEAFF. Complete variable domain (other parts from reference TRBV30 and TRBJ1-1): SQTIHQWPATLVQPVGSPLSLECTVEGTSNPNLYWYRQAAGRGLQLLFYSVGIGQISSEVPQNLSASRPQDRQFILSSKKLLLSDSGFYLCAWIPSPGTEAFFGQGTRLTVV.

The genes are TRBV11-1 and TRBJ2-7, with D unresolved. The CDR3 is 13 residues long. Trimming shortened V by 6 bases and J by 3 bases, and 12 bases separated the two germline ends. Looked up from germline, CDR1 is SGHAT and CDR2 is FQDESV (reference sequence). The CDR3 sequence is CASRPGQNYEQYF. CDR3 DNA: TGTGCCAGCAGACCGGGCCAAAACTACGAGCAGTACTTC.

This clonotype has more than one count but fewer than ten. V is TRBV20-1 and J is TRBJ2-3; 12 positions agree with TRBD2. The junction had 3 bases not matched to a gene; V was cut back by 4 bases and J by 1 base. In germline, CDR1 is DFQATT, CDR2 SNEGSKA (reference sequence). CDR3 size: 15 residues. The CDR3 nucleotides read TGCAGTGCTAACCGACTAGCGGGAGGCACAGATACGCAGTATTTT. Translation: CSANRLAGGTDTQYF.

Regarding this clonotype: This may be a read error: a much more frequent sequence differs by one nucleotide. The rearrangement joins TRBV20-1 to TRBJ2-7, with TRBD2 identical over 10 bases. The CDR3 runs to 12 residues. Germline-derived CDR1 and CDR2 are DFQATT and SNEGSKA (reference sequence). After removal of 4 bases from V and 8 bases from J, the junction contained 5 bases not matched to a gene. Written as DNA, the CDR3 is TGCAGTGCTATGGGGACTAGCGACAAGCAGTACTTC. Amino acid sequence: CSAMGTSDKQYF.

This clonotype was picked up many times. This chain joins TRBV20-1 and TRBJ2-1, with TRBD2 matching over 12 bases. The CDR3 is made up of 15 amino acids. Germline assignment: CDR1 DFQATT and CDR2 SNEGSKA (reference sequence). With 6 bases clipped from V and 3 bases from J, the junction kept 6 bases outside the gene matches. The chain's CDR3 is CSARLAGAIYNEQFF. The DNA of the CDR3 is TGCAGTGCAAGACTAGCGGGAGCAATCTACAATGAGCAGTTCTTC.

This clonotype was seen ten or more times. This sequence joins TRBV6-2 or TRBV6-3 and TRBJ2-7, with D unresolved. Germline V lookup: CDR1 MNHEY, CDR2 SVGEGT. CDR3 length equals 15 residues. With 7 bases removed from V and 6 bases from J, the gap between germline ends came to 22 bases. CDR3 sequence (DNA): TGTGCCAGCACTCCCCTTAGGAGCCCTTCTGTCGAGCAGTACTTC. Amino acids: CASTPLRSPSVEQYF.

This clonotype has only a few counts. The V gene is TRBV12-3 or TRBV12-4, the J gene TRBJ2-5, with 11 bases that match TRBD2. The CDR3 is made up of 16 amino acids. The V segment lost 2 bases and the J segment 5 bases; nucleotides outside the gene matches: 7. The CDR3 DNA reads as TGTGCCAGCAGTTTAAGGACTAGCGGGCGCCGGGAGACCCAGTACTTC. It translates to CASSLRTSGRRETQYF.

The table lists this clonotype with many counts. The chain links TRBV7-2 to TRBJ2-1; the match to TRBD2 covers 8 bases. The CDR3 has 15 amino acids. V was pared by 7 bases and J by 6 bases, with 11 bases of the junction left unmatched. In germline, CDR1 is SGHTA, CDR2 FQGNSA. CDR3 residues: CASTIGSGTSNEQFF. Written as DNA, the CDR3 is TGTGCCAGCACCATCGGGTCCGGGACTAGCAATGAGCAGTTCTTC.

A few counts support this clonotype. The chain combines TRBV9 with TRBJ1-1; D is unclear. The germline V gene encodes CDR1 SGDLS and CDR2 YYNGEE. The CDR3 spans 13 residues. With 0 bases removed from V and 0 bases from J, the gap between germline ends came to 3 bases. The CDR3 here is CASSVVMNTEAFF. For the CDR3, the DNA is TGTGCCAGCAGCGTAGTAATGAACACTGAAGCTTTCTTT.

This chain joins TRBV4-2 and TRBJ1-2; D is perhaps TRBD1 (5 bases). The germline V gene encodes CDR1 LGHNA and CDR2 YNFKEQ. The CDR3 is 15 residues long. V dropped 4 bases and J dropped 9 bases, with 21 bases sitting between them. CDR3 sequence reads: CASSPWAQGGWSYTF. CDR3 coding DNA: TGTGCCAGCAGCCCTTGGGCCCAGGGCGGGTGGAGCTACACCTTC.

This clonotype was seen at least ten times. V is TRBV29-1 and J is TRBJ2-1; D not certain. The CDR3 contains 12 residues. Germline CDR1 and CDR2: SQVTM and ANQGSEA. Trimming stripped 6 bases from V and 3 bases from J, with 9 bases between. CDR3 in amino acids: CSVAFNYNEQFF. Written as DNA, the CDR3 is TGCAGCGTCGCATTTAACTACAATGAGCAGTTCTTC.